This T cell receptor (beta chain) was recovered during a study of spatial heterogeneity in lung cancer. Broader study findings: Ubiquitous and regional expanded TCR counts tracked ubiquitous and regional nonsynonymous mutations, respectively. Expanded alpha and beta TCR counts within tumors tracked tumor mutation counts.

TCRdb used MiXCR to reprocess the 5' RACE reads, holding one entry per CDR3 protein. The sample lists fewer than 30,000 distinct CDR3 sequences; 7.1% were seen once. For this clonotype: Antigen specificity is unknown.

Specified time point: sample taken at primary tumor resection. Samples were donated by 72 untreated early-stage non-small cell lung cancer patients. No cells were sorted before sequencing. The whole RNA sequenced was extracted from tumor, nontumor lung or frozen PBMC. This sequence originates from a male donor with early-stage non-small cell lung cancer. Sequencing was performed on lung tumor tissue, taken at surgery.

This CDR3 reads CASSLSTYNSPLHF. In DNA form, the CDR3 reads TGTGCCAGCAGTTTATCGACGTATAATTCACCCCTCCACTTT. The chain uses TRBV27 and TRBJ1-6, with no clear D. The CDR3 loop spans 14 amino acids. CDR1 and CDR2 from the germline V gene are MNHEY and SMNVEV (reference sequence). Trimming removed 0 bases at V and 4 bases at J, with 4 bases between.